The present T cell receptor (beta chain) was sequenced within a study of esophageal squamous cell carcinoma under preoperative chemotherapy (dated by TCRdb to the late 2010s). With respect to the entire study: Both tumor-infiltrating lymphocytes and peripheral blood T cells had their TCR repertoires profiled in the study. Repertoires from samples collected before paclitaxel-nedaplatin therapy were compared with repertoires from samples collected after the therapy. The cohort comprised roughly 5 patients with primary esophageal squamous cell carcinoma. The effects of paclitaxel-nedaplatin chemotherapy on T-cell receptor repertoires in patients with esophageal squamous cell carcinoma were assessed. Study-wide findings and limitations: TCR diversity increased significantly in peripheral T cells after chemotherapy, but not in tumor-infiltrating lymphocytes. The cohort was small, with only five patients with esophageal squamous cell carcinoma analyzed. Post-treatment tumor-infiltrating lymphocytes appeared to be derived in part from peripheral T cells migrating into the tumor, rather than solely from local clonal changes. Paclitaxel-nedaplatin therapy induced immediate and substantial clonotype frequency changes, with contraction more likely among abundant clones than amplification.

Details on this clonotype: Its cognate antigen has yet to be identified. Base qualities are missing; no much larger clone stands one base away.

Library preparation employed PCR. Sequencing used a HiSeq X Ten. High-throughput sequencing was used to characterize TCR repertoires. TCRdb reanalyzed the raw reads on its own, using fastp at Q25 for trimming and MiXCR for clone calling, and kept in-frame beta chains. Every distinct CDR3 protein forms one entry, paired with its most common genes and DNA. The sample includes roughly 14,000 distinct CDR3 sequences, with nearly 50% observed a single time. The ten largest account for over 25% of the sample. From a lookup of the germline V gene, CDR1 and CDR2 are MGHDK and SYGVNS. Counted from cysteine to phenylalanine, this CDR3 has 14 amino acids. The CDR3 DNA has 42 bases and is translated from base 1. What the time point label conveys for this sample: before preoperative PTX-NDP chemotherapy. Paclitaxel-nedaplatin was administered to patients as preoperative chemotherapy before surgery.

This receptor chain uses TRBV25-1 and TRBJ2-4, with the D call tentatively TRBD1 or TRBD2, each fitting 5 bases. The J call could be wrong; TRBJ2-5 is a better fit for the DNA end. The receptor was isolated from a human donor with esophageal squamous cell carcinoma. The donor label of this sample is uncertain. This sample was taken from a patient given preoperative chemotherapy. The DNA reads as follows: TGTGCCAGCAGTGAGAGGGGCGGGCAAGAGACCCAGTACTTC. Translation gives CASSERGGQETQYF.